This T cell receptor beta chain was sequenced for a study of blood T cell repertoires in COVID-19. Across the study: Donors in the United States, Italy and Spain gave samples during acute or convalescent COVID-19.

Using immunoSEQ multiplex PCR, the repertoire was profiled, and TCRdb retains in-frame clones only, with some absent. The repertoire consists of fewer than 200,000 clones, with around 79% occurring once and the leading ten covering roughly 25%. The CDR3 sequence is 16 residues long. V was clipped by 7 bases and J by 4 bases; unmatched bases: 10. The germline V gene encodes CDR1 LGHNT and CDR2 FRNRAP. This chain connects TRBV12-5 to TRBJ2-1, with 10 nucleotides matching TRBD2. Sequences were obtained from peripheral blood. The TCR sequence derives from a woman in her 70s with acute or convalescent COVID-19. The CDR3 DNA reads TGTGCTAGTGAGCAGGGTCGGACTAGCGGTTACAATGAGCAGTTCTTC. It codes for CASEQGRTSGYNEQFF.